A single sample is the source of the 26 T cell receptor beta chains below, sequenced in a study of shared clonotypes between healthy human individuals. Clones were sequenced by immunoSEQ multiplex PCR, and TCRdb holds only the in-frame ones, with some missing. The repertoire includes over a million clones, around three quarters of them detected once, and 0.55% to 0.7% sits in the top ten. The source material was memory CD4+ T cells from PBMCs. Documented subset: CD45RA-negative fraction. Receptors were obtained from a man between 18 and 35 years old in good health. Some clones in this sample may be carry-over from other donors' samples.

This chain connects TRBV6-5 to TRBJ2-3; possibly TRBD2 for D (5 bases). There are 15 residues in the CDR3. Germline V CDR1 and CDR2: MNHEY, SVGAGI. With 7 bases removed from V and 4 bases from J, the gap between germline ends came to 18 bases. CDR3 sequence reads: CASTPKGEVPDTQYF. CDR3 bases: TGTGCCAGCACGCCCAAGGGAGAGGTTCCAGATACGCAGTATTTT.

The CDR3 coding sequence is TGCGCCAGCAGCCAGGCGGCAACCACAGATACGCAGTATTTT. Amino acids: CASSQAATTDTQYF. The chain employs TRBV5-1 and TRBJ2-3, with D uncertain. Germline lookup yields CDR1 SGHRS and CDR2 YFSETQ. CDR3 size: 14 residues. V gave up 4 bases and J gave up 2 bases, with 11 bases separating them.

The chain couples TRBV2 to TRBJ2-2; D not resolved. V was trimmed by 4 bases and J by 6 bases, leaving 9 bases between them. Per the germline V gene, CDR1 is SNHLY and CDR2 is FYNNEI. The CDR3 totals 13 residues. The CDR3 loop is CASSVLQSGELFF. The CDR3 coding sequence is TGTGCCAGCAGTGTGTTACAATCCGGGGAGCTGTTTTTT. Full variable domain (missing parts from reference TRBV2 and TRBJ2-2): EPEVTQTPSHQVTQMGQEVILRCVPISNHLYFYWYRQILGQKVEFLVSFYNNEISEKSEIFDDQFSVERPDGSNFTLKIRSTKLEDSAMYFCASSVLQSGELFFGEGSRLTVL.

Points on this clone: This same CDR3 is encoded by further DNA sequences in the sample. The chain couples TRBV28 to TRBJ2-4; TRBD1 aligns across 7 bases. V shed 3 bases and J 0 bases; nucleotides not matched to a gene: 5. The CDR3 has 16 residues. CDR1 and CDR2 from the germline V gene are MDHEN and SYDVKM. The CDR3 nucleotides read TGTGCCAGCAGTTTGGGGGACAGCCTAGCCAAAAACATTCAGTACTTC. This gives the protein CASSLGDSLAKNIQYF.

V usage is TRBV6-5 and J usage is TRBJ2-2; no clear D. V was pared by 4 bases and J by 0 bases, with 9 bases between. The CDR3 contains 15 residues. Germline V CDR1 and CDR2: MNHEY, SVGAGI. CDR3 region: CASSSTITNTGELFF. The DNA of the CDR3 is TGTGCCAGCAGTTCCACAATCACGAACACCGGGGAGCTGTTTTTT.

The gene calls are TRBV29-1 and TRBJ2-3; TRBD1 agrees at 8 bases. J gave up 1 base and V 6 bases, and 9 bases lay outside the gene matches. CDR1 is SQVTM and CDR2 is ANQGSEA in the germline V gene. CDR3 length: 15 amino acids. The CDR3 here is CSVPGQVPRTDTQYF. CDR3 DNA sequence: TGCAGCGTCCCGGGACAGGTCCCTCGCACAGATACGCAGTATTTT.

CDR3 sequence (DNA): TGTGCCAGCAGCAGGACTAGCGGGACTCCGCTGGGTGAGCAGTTCTTC. Its protein product is CASSRTSGTPLGEQFF. The gene calls are TRBV9 and TRBJ2-1; 12 bases line up with TRBD2. V was pared by 4 bases and J by 9 bases, with 11 bases of the junction left unmatched. Germline loops: CDR1 SGDLS, CDR2 YYNGEE. The CDR3 extends over 16 amino acids.

The rearrangement joins TRBV2 to TRBJ1-3, with a tentative D call TRBD1 (5 bases). Between the trimmed V and J ends, which lost 8 bases and 0 bases, there was a span of 8 bases. This CDR3 contains 13 residues. Germline lookup yields CDR1 SNHLY and CDR2 FYNNEI. The CDR3 bases are TGTGCCAGCGGGGGGACCTCTGGAAACACCATATATTTT. It encodes CASGGTSGNTIYF.

The V gene is TRBV5-5, the J gene TRBJ1-5; no firm D call. CDR3 length equals 13 residues. Germline V CDR1 and CDR2: SGHKS, YYEKEE (reference sequence). Trimming cost V 1 base and J 6 bases, with 8 bases left between them. CDR3 sequence: CASSLLGSQPQHF. The CDR3 DNA follows: TGTGCCAGCAGCTTGCTAGGGTCTCAGCCCCAGCATTTT.

The CDR3 DNA reads as TGTGCCAGCAGCGGCGAGGGGGCTACAACTAATGAAAAACTGTTTTTT. Protein sequence: CASSGEGATTNEKLFF. This chain connects TRBV5-5 to TRBJ1-4, with 7 nucleotides matching TRBD1. Trimming cost V 4 bases and J 0 bases; bases outside gene matches: 6. The germline V gene has CDR1 SGHKS and CDR2 YYEKEE (reference sequence). This CDR3 has 16 residues.

This chain uses TRBV27 with TRBJ2-1; 8 bases line up with TRBD2. The CDR3 runs 17 residues. V lost 4 bases and J lost 2; bases outside the gene matches: 10. From germline, CDR1 is MNHEY and CDR2 SMNVEV (reference sequence). The CDR3 DNA follows: TGTGCCAGCAGTTACTCGAGAACTAGCGGCGCCTACAATGAGCAGTTCTTC. This translates into CASSYSRTSGAYNEQFF.

The J gene is TRBJ2-7, the V gene TRBV11-2; D is unresolved. Trimming removed 5 bases from V and 4 bases from J, with 15 bases in between. This CDR3 spans 14 amino acids. The V gene's germline CDR1 is SGHAT and CDR2 FQNNGV. In nucleotides, the CDR3 is TGTGCCAGCAGCCCAAGGGTGGGATTTTACGAGCAGTACTTC. Its protein product is CASSPRVGFYEQYF.

This rearrangement joins TRBV28 to TRBJ1-2; D ambiguous. The CDR3 is 14 residues long. CDR1 and CDR2 from the germline V gene are MDHEN and SYDVKM. Trimming stripped 2 bases from V and 5 bases from J, with 12 bases between. The CDR3 coding sequence is TGTGCCAGCAGTTTAGAAAGAGGGCAGTATGGCTACACCTTC. Its protein is CASSLERGQYGYTF.

The chain recombines TRBV2 with TRBJ2-1; D might be TRBD2 (5 bases). The CDR3 is 14 residues long. Germline assignment: CDR1 SNHLY and CDR2 FYNNEI. The ends were cut back, 3 bases at V and 10 bases at J, with 16 bases in the middle. The CDR3 reads CASSDRIALLEQFF. The CDR3 DNA sequence: TGTGCCAGCAGTGATCGGATAGCGCTCCTGGAGCAGTTCTTC.

In this sample, this clone turned up a few times. Other DNA sequences within the sample encode an identical CDR3. The chain joins TRBV7-2 to TRBJ1-1; D not resolved. This CDR3 contains 14 residues. Germline assignment: CDR1 SGHTA and CDR2 FQGNSA. V was pared by 2 bases and J by 0 bases, with 7 bases between. CDR3 sequence reads: CASSLSRLNTEAFF. DNA of the CDR3: TGTGCCAGCAGCTTATCCAGACTGAACACTGAAGCTTTCTTT.

The chain employs TRBV4-1 and TRBJ2-2; 8 bases align to TRBD2. The CDR3 spans 16 residues. Unmatched junction bases numbered 8, after V lost 4 bases and J lost 4 bases. Germline loops: CDR1 MGHRA, CDR2 YSYEKL. CDR3 bases: TGCGCCAGCAGCCGTCCGGGGGGGGCGCGCACCGGGGAGCTGTTTTTT. It codes for CASSRPGGARTGELFF.

The chain joins TRBV28 to TRBJ1-3, with D hard to call. Trimming took 0 bases from V and 1 from J, leaving 4 bases between them. This CDR3 region has 14 residues. Germline lookup yields CDR1 MDHEN and CDR2 SYDVKM. In DNA, the CDR3 is TGTGCCAGCAGTTTATGGCTTTCTGGAAACACCATATATTTT. Its protein is CASSLWLSGNTIYF.

V gene TRBV28 combines with J gene TRBJ2-2; D call uncertain. The CDR3 has 15 residues. Germline V gives CDR1 MDHEN, CDR2 SYDVKM. V shed 7 bases and J shed 2 bases, with 14 bases lying between them. CDR3 nucleotide sequence: TGTGCCAGCAACTTTCCCGGAGCTAACACCGGGGAGCTGTTTTTT. This translates into CASNFPGANTGELFF.

V and J are TRBV18 and TRBJ2-5; TRBD1 aligns across 8 bases. The V gene's germline CDR1 is KGHSH and CDR2 LQKENI. The ends lost 1 base at V and 5 bases at J; junction bases unmatched: 3. This CDR3 is built from 14 residues. DNA of the CDR3: TGTGCCAGCTCACCACGGACAGGGCGGGAGACCCAGTACTTC. This gives the protein CASSPRTGRETQYF.

This chain links TRBV7-9 with TRBJ2-5; D ambiguous. Trimming removed 5 bases at V and 7 bases at J, with 11 bases between. Germline-derived CDR1 and CDR2 are SEHNR and FQNEAQ (reference sequence). The CDR3 length is 12 residues. Written as DNA, the CDR3 is TGTGCCAGCAGCCCCCCCGGAAGGACCCAGTACTTC. Its translation: CASSPPGRTQYF. The entire variable domain, with the rest obtained from reference TRBV7-9 and TRBJ2-5, is as follows: DTGVSQNPRHKITKRGQNVTFRCDPISEHNRLYWYRQTLGQGPEFLTYFQNEAQLEKSRLLSDRFSAERPKGSFSTLEIQRTEQGDSAMYLCASSPPGRTQYFGPGTRLLVL.

This chain connects TRBV4-1 to TRBJ2-7; D is ambiguous. The CDR3 spans 15 residues. The germline V gene has CDR1 MGHRA and CDR2 YSYEKL. V lost 0 bases to trimming and J lost 0 bases, with 9 bases between them. Written as DNA, the CDR3 is TGCGCCAGCAGCCAAGATTTCCATACCTCCTACGAGCAGTACTTC. Protein product: CASSQDFHTSYEQYF.

This clone appeared a few times. V is TRBV7-2 and J is TRBJ1-4; D possibly corresponds to TRBD1 (5 bases). Germline V gene lookup returns CDR1 SGHTA and CDR2 FQGNSA. The length of the CDR3 is 14 residues. Trimming removed 5 bases from V and 7 bases from J, with 14 bases in between. CDR3 protein: CASSLQGFGEKLFF. CDR3 nucleotide sequence: TGTGCCAGCAGCCTCCAGGGTTTCGGTGAAAAACTGTTTTTT.

This chain uses TRBV11-2 with TRBJ2-1; TRBD2 aligns across 10 bases. Trimming removed 4 bases from V and 0 bases from J; junction bases left unmatched: 9. The CDR3 runs to 18 residues. CDR1 and CDR2 from the germline V gene are SGHAT and FQNNGV. CDR3 DNA sequence: TGTGCCAGCAGCTCTCTCTTTAGCGGGAGGAGCTCCTACAATGAGCAGTTCTTC. Amino acids: CASSSLFSGRSSYNEQFF.

The J gene is TRBJ2-1, the V gene TRBV2; 10 nucleotides align to TRBD1. This CDR3 region has 13 residues. The germline gives CDR1 SNHLY, CDR2 FYNNEI. V lost 8 bases to trimming and J lost 9 bases; unmatched junction nucleotides: 7. CDR3 loop: CASFRDRGSEQFF. As DNA, the CDR3 is TGTGCCAGCTTCCGGGACAGGGGTAGTGAGCAGTTCTTC.

This rearrangement joins TRBV2 to TRBJ2-5; 9 nucleotides align to TRBD2. Germline V gene lookup returns CDR1 SNHLY and CDR2 FYNNEI. The CDR3 is 14 amino acids. V lost 4 bases to trimming and J lost 9 bases; unmatched junction nucleotides: 9. CDR3 residues: CASSGLAGLMSQYF. CDR3 bases: TGTGCCAGCAGTGGGCTAGCGGGGCTCATGTCCCAGTACTTC.

The chain has TRBV28 and TRBJ2-5; D remains unclear. The CDR3 extends over 12 amino acids. CDR1 and CDR2 from the germline V gene are MDHEN and SYDVKM. V was pared by 6 bases and J by 5 bases, with 10 bases between. In DNA, the CDR3 is TGTGCCAGCAGCCCGAGATGGGAGACCCAGTACTTC. Translating it yields CASSPRWETQYF. The full variable domain, rest sourced from reference TRBV28 and TRBJ2-5, is DVKVTQSSRYLVKRTGEKVFLECVQDMDHENMFWYRQDPGLGLRLIYFSYDVKMKEKGDIPEGYSVSREKKERFSLILESASTNQTSMYLCASSPRWETQYFGPGTRLLVL.